This T cell receptor beta chain was profiled in a study of cytomegalovirus exposure and HLA in healthy donors. With 60 Vbeta and 13 Jbeta primers, the PCR was carried out. The method was immunoSEQ multiplex PCR; TCRdb's version includes in-frame clones alone and lacks a portion of them. This table holds 200,000 to 250,000 clones. The CDR3 is 15 amino acids. Germline values: CDR1 MDHEN, CDR2 SYDVKM. The trim removed 5 bases at V and 2 bases at J, leaving 7 bases unmatched. The sequenced sample was PBMCs. The rearrangement joins TRBV28 to TRBJ1-2; 8 bases map to TRBD1. The TCR sequence derives from a woman aged 30 to 39 in good health and CMV-seropositive. CDR3 protein: CASSSGDRKNYGYTF. CDR3 sequence (DNA): TGTGCCAGCAGTAGTGGGGACAGGAAGAACTATGGCTACACCTTC.